This T cell receptor beta chain originates from a study of tissue T cells after allogeneic stem cell transplantation. Time point noted: mouse harvest day 7 after allogeneic transplant. Mouse grafts combined 10^7 T-cell-depleted bone marrow cells with 10^6 splenic CD5+ T cells. Mice had MHC-mismatched B6 into BALB/c GVHD, sampled day 7 or 14. Sequencing of TCRbeta CDR3 at survey depth gave sequences and template counts. Assay: immunoSEQ multiplex PCR; the TCRdb copy retains only in-frame clones and omits some. This sample yields some 8,000 clones, of which approximately 46% are seen a single time; 8.4% belongs to the top ten. This clone was found a few times. The gene symbols are mouse symbols. Sequencing ends 1 residue short of the CDR3 end; the germline J gene provides the rest. Germline CDR1 reads SNHLY; CDR2 reads FYNGKV (reference sequence). V lost 5 bases to trimming and J lost 7 bases; unmatched junction nucleotides: 7. This CDR3 contains 14 residues.

The receptor was isolated from a female BALB/c mouse given C57BL/6 T cells with graft-versus-host disease after an allogeneic hematopoietic cell transplant. The genes are TRBV3 and TRBJ2-1; TRBD1 matches 8 bases. The sequenced sample consisted of gut tissue. The CDR3 is CASSATGAGAEQFF. Partial CDR3 DNA: TGTGCCAGCAGCGCGACAGGGGCCGGAGCTGAGCAGTTC.